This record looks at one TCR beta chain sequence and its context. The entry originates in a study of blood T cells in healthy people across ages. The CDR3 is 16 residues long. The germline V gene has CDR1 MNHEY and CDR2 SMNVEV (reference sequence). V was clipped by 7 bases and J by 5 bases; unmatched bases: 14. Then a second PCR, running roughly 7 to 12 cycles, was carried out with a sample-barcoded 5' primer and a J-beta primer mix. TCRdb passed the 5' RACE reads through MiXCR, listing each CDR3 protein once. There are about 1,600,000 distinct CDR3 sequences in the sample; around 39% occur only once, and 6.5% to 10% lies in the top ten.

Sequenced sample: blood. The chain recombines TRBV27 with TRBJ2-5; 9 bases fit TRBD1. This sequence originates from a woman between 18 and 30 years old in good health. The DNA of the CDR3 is TGTGCCAGCACCCGTTGGGGACAGGGCAAGTTGGAGACCCAGTACTTC. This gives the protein CASTRWGQGKLETQYF.